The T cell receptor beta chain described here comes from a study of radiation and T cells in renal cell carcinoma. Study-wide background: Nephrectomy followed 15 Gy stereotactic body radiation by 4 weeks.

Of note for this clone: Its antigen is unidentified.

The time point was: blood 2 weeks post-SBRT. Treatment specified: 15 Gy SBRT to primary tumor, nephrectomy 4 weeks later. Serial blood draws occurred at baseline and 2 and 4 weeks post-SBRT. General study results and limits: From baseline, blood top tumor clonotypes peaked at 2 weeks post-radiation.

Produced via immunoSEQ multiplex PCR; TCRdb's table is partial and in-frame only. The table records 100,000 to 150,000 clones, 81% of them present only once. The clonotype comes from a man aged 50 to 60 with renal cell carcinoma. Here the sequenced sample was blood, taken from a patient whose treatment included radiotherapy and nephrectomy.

CDR3: CASSTTQDRVRSYEQYF. The CDR3 coding sequence is TGTGCCAGCAGCACCACCCAGGACAGGGTAAGGTCCTACGAGCAGTACTTC. V usage is TRBV28 and J usage is TRBJ2-7; 8 bases match TRBD1. The trim removed 6 bases at V and 1 base at J, leaving 14 bases unmatched. There are 17 residues in the CDR3. Germline CDR1 and CDR2: MDHEN and SYDVKM.